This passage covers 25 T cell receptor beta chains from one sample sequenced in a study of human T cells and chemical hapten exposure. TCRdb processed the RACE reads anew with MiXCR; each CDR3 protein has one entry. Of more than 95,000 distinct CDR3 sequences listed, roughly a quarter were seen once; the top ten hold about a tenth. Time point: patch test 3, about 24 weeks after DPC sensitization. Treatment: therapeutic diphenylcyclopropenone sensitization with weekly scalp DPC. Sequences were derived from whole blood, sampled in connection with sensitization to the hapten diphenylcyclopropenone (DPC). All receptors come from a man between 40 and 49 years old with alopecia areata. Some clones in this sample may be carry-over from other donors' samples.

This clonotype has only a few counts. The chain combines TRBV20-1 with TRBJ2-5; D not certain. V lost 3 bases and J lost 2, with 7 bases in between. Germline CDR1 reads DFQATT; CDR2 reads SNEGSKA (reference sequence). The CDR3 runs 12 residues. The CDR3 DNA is TGCAGTGCTAGGTGGCAGCAAGAGACCCAGTACTTC. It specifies CSARWQQETQYF.

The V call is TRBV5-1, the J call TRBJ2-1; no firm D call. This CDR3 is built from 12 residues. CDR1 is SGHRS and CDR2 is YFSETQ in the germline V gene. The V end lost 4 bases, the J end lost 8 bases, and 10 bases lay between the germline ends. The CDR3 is CASSVGNHEQFF. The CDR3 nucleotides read TGCGCCAGCAGCGTGGGCAACCATGAGCAGTTCTTC.

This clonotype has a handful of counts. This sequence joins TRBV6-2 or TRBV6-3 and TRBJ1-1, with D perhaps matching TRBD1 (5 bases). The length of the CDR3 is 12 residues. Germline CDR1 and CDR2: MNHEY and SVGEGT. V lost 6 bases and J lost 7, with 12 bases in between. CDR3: CASRTGAVEAFF. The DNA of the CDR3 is TGTGCCAGCAGAACCGGGGCCGTTGAAGCTTTCTTT.

The CDR3 is CASSLPGTGETQYF. For the CDR3, the DNA is TGTGCCAGCAGTTTACCCGGGACCGGTGAGACCCAGTACTTC. V gene TRBV28 combines with J gene TRBJ2-5; D assignment may be TRBD1 or TRBD2 (5 bases each). CDR1 and CDR2 (germline): MDHEN, SYDVKM. This CDR3 region has 14 residues. V was trimmed by 2 bases and J by 5 bases, leaving 12 bases between them.

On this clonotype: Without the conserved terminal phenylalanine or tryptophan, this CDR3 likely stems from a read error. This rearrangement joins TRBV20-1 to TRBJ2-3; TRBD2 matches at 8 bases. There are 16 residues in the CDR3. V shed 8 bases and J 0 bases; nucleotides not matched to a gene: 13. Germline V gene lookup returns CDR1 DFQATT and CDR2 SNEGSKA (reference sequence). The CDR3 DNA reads TGCAGTTCCCCGGATAAGACTAGCGCTAGCACAGATACGCAGTATTTG. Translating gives CSSPDKTSASTDTQYL.

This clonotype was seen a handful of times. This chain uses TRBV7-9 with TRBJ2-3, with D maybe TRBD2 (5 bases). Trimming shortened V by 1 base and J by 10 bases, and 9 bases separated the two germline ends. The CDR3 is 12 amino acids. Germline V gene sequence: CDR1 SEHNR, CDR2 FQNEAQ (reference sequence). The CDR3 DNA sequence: TGTGCCAGCAGCTTAGGGGCGGGCTCGCAGTATTTT. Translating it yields CASSLGAGSQYF. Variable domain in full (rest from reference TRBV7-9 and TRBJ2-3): DTGVSQNPRHKITKRGQNVTFRCDPISEHNRLYWYRQTLGQGPEFLTYFQNEAQLEKSRLLSDRFSAERPKGSFSTLEIQRTEQGDSAMYLCASSLGAGSQYFGPGTRLTVL.

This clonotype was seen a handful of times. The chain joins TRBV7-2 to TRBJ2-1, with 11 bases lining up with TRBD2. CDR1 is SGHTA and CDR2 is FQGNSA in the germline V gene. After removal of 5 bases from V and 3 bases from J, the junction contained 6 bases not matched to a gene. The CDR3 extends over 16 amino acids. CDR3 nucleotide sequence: TGTGCCAGCAGCCTTATAGCGGGAGGGCTCTACAATGAGCAGTTCTTC. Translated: CASSLIAGGLYNEQFF. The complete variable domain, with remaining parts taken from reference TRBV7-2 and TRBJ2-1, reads GAGVSQSPSNKVTEKGKDVELRCDPISGHTALYWYRQSLGQGLEFLIYFQGNSAPDKSGLPSDRFSAERTGGSVSTLTIQRTQQEDSAVYLCASSLIAGGLYNEQFFGPGTRLTVL.

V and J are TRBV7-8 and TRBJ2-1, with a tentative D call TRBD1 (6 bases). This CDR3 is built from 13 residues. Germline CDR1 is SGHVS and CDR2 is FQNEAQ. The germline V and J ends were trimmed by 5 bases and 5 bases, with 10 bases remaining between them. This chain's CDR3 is CASSRDRNNEQFF. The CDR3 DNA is TGTGCCAGCAGCAGAGACAGGAACAATGAGCAGTTCTTC.

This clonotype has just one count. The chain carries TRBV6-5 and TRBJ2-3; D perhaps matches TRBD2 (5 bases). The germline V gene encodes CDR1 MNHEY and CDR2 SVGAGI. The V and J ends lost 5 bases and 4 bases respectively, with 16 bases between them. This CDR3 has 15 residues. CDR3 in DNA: TGTGCCAGCAGTCTTACTAGTGCGTGGTCAGATACGCAGTATTTT. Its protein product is CASSLTSAWSDTQYF.

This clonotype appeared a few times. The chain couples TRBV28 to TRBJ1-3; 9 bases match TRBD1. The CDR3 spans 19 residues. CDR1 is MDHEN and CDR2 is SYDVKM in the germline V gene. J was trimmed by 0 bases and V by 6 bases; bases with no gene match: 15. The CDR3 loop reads CASSSYRGLGGSSGNTIYF. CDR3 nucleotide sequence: TGTGCCAGCAGCTCCTACAGGGGGCTGGGGGGATCCTCTGGAAACACCATATATTTT. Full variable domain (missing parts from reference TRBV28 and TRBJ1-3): DVKVTQSSRYLVKRTGEKVFLECVQDMDHENMFWYRQDPGLGLRLIYFSYDVKMKEKGDIPEGYSVSREKKERFSLILESASTNQTSMYLCASSSYRGLGGSSGNTIYFGEGSWLTVV.

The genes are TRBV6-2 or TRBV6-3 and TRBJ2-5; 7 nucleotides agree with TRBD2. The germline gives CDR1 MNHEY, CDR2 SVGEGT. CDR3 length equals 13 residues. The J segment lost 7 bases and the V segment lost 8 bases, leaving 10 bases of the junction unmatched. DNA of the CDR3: TGTGCCAGCCGTCTGCGGGGGTCCGGGACCCAGTACTTC. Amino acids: CASRLRGSGTQYF.

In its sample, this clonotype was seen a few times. Written as DNA, the CDR3 is TGCAGTGCTAGAGCCCCGAACACTGAAGCTTTCTTT. Its translation is CSARAPNTEAFF. The chain links TRBV20-1 to TRBJ1-1; D not resolved. Germline V lookup: CDR1 DFQATT, CDR2 SNEGSKA (reference sequence). The CDR3 is made up of 12 amino acids. The ends were cut back, 1 base at V and 1 base at J, with 4 bases in the middle.

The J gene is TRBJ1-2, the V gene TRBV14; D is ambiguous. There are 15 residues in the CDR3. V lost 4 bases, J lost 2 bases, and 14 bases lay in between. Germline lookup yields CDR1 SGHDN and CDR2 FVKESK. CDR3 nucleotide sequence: TGTGCCAGCAGCCGCAACAGAGCCGCGAACTATGGCTACACCTTC. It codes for CASSRNRAANYGYTF.

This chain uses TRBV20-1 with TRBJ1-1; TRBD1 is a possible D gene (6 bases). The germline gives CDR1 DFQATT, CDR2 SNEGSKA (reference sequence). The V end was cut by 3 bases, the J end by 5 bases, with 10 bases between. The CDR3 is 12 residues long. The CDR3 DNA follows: TGCAGTGCTAGTGACAGGATTACTGAAGCTTTCTTT. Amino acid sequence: CSASDRITEAFF.

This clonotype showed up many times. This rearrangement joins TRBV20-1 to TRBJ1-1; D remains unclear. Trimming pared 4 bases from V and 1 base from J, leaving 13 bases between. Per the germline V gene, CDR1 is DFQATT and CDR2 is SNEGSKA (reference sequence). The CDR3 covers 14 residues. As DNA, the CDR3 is TGCAGTGCTAAGAGGGCAGATAGGAACACTGAAGCTTTCTTT. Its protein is CSAKRADRNTEAFF.

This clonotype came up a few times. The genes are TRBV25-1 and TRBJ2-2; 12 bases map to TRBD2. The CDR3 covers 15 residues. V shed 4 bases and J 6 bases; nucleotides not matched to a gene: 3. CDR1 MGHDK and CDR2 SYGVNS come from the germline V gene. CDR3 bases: TGTGCCAGCAGTGTACTAGCGGGAGGTGCCGGGGAGCTGTTTTTT. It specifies CASSVLAGGAGELFF. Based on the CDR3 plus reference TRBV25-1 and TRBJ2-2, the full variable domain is EADIYQTPRYLVIGTGKKITLECSQTMGHDKMYWYQQDPGMELHLIHYSYGVNSTEKGDLSSESTVSRIRTEHFPLTLESARPSHTSQYLCASSVLAGGAGELFFGEGSRLTVL.

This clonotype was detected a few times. The CDR3: CASGRQVQETQYF. CDR3 nucleotide sequence: TGTGCCAGCGGCCGACAGGTACAAGAGACCCAGTACTTC. V is TRBV5-6 and J is TRBJ2-5; D may be TRBD1 (6 bases). This CDR3 has 13 residues. The germline gives CDR1 SGHDT, CDR2 YYEEEE. The germline V and J ends were trimmed by 7 bases and 2 bases, with 12 bases remaining between them. The full variable domain, in which reference TRBV5-6 and TRBJ2-5 provide the parts outside the CDR3, is DAGVTQSPTHLIKTRGQQVTLRCSPKSGHDTVSWYQQALGQGPQFIFQYYEEEERQRGNFPDRFSGHQFPNYSSELNVNALLLGDSALYLCASGRQVQETQYFGPGTRLLVL.

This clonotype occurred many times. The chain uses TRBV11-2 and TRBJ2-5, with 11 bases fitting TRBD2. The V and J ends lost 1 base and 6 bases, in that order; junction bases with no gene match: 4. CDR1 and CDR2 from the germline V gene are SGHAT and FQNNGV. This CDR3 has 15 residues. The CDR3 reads CASSLVLAGGKTQYF. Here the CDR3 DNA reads TGTGCCAGCAGCTTAGTGCTAGCGGGAGGAAAGACCCAGTACTTC.

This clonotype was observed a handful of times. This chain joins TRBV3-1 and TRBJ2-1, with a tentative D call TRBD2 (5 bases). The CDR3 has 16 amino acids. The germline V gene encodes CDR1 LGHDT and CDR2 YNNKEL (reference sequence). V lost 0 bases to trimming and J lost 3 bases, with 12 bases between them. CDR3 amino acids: CASSQEVGAIYNEQFF. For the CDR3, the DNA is TGTGCCAGCAGCCAAGAGGTGGGAGCAATCTACAATGAGCAGTTCTTC.

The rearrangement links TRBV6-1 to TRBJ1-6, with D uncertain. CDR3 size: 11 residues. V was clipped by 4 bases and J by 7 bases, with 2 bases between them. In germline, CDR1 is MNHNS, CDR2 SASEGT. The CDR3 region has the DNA TGTGCCAGCAGTGCGAATTCACCCCTCCACTTT. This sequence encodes CASSANSPLHF.

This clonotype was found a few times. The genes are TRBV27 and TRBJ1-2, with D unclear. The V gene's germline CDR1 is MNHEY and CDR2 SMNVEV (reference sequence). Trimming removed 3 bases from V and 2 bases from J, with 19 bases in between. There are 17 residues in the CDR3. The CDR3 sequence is CASSFSWPGRENYGYTF. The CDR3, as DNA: TGTGCCAGCAGTTTTTCCTGGCCAGGACGGGAAAACTATGGCTACACCTTC.

CDR3 amino acids: CASSPTILLAGRETQYF. Here the CDR3 DNA reads TGCGCCAGCAGCCCGACCATCTTACTAGCGGGAAGGGAGACCCAGTACTTC. The V call is TRBV4-1, the J call TRBJ2-5, with 10 bases lining up with TRBD2. Germline CDR1 MGHRA, CDR2 YSYEKL. The CDR3 length is 17 residues. Trimming cost V 4 bases and J 5 bases; bases outside gene matches: 13.

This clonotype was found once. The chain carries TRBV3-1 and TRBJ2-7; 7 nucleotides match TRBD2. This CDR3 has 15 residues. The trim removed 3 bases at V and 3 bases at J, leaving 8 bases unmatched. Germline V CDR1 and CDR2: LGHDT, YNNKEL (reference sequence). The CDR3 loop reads CASSHKASGNYEQYF. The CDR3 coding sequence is TGTGCCAGCAGCCACAAGGCTAGCGGCAACTACGAGCAGTACTTC.

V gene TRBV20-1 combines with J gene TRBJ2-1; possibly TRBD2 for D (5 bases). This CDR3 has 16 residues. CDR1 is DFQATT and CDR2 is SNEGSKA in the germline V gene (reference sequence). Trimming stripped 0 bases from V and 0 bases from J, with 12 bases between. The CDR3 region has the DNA TGCAGTGCTAGAGACGAGAGAACTAGCTCCTACAATGAGCAGTTCTTC. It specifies CSARDERTSSYNEQFF.

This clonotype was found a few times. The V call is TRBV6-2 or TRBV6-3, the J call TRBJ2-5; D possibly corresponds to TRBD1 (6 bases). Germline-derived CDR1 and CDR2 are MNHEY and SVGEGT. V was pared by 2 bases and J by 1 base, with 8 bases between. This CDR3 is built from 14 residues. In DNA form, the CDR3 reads TGTGCCAGCAGTTACCTACAGGGCCAAGAGACCCAGTACTTC. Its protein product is CASSYLQGQETQYF.